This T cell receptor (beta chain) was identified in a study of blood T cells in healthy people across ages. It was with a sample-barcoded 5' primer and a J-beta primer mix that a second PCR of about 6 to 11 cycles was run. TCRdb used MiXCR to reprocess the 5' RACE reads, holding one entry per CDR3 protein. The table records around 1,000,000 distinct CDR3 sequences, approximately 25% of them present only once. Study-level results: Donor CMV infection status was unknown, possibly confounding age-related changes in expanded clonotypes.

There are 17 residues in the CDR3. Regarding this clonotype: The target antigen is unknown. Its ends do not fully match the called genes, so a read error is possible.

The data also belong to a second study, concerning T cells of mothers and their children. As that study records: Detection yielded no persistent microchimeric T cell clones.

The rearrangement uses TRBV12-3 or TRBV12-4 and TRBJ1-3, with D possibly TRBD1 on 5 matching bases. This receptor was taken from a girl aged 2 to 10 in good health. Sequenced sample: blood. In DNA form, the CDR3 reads TGTGCCAGCACCACTGGGGGAGGGGAAATCCCTGGAAACACCATGTATTTT. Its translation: CASTTGGGEIPGNTMYF.